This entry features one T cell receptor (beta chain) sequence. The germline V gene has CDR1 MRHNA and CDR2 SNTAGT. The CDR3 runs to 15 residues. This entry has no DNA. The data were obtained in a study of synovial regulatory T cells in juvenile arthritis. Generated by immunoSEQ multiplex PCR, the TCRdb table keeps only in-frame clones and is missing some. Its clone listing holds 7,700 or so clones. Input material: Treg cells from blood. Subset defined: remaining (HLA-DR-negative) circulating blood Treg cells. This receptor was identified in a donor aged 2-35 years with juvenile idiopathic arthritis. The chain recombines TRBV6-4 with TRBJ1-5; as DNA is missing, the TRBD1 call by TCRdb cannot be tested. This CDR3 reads CAILLPGQSNQPQHF.